Below are 20 T cell receptor beta chains sequenced from a single sample in a study of glioma-infiltrating T cells. Amplification of TCR alpha and beta CDR3 regions from RNA used iRepertoire nested multiplex PCR. TCRdb redid the calling of the multiplex PCR reads with MiXCR, one entry per CDR3 protein. The sample has a few hundred thousand distinct CDR3 sequences, less than 50% seen once. Sequencing was carried out using glioma tissue, nonneoplastic brain tissue, or PBMCs (not recorded which). The receptors shown here come from a human donor with low-grade glioma or glioblastoma, undergoing nonglioma brain surgery, or in good health (not recorded which).

This chain uses TRBV29-1 with TRBJ2-5; perhaps TRBD2 as D (5 bases). V was shortened by 4 bases and J by 5 bases, with 11 bases between the two germline ends. This CDR3 contains 12 residues. CDR1 SQVTM and CDR2 ANQGSEA come from the germline V gene. The CDR3, as DNA: TGCAGCGTTGTAGACGGGAAGGAGACCCAGTACTTC. The encoded protein is CSVVDGKETQYF. The full variable domain, its missing parts supplied by reference TRBV29-1 and TRBJ2-5, is SAVISQKPSRDICQRGTSLTIQCQVDSQVTMMFWYRQQPGQSLTLIATANQGSEATYESGFVIDKFPISRPNLTFSTLTVSNMSPEDSSIYLCSVVDGKETQYFGPGTRLLVL.

The chain couples TRBV29-1 to TRBJ2-3; D unclear. Trimming took 0 bases from V and 4 from J, leaving 8 bases between them. Germline V gene lookup returns CDR1 SQVTM and CDR2 ANQGSEA. CDR3 size: 13 residues. CDR3 sequence (DNA): TGCAGCGTTGAAGAAAGTTGGGCAGATACGCAGTATTTT. The encoded protein is CSVEESWADTQYF.

The gene calls are TRBV20-1 and TRBJ2-5; 9 bases match TRBD2. The J segment lost 5 bases and the V segment lost 1 base, leaving 11 bases of the junction unmatched. Germline V gives CDR1 DFQATT, CDR2 SNEGSKA (reference sequence). This CDR3 is built from 16 residues. CDR3 sequence (DNA): TGCAGTGCTAGAGGATTAGCGGGAGCGTTCTCGGAGACCCAGTACTTC. Amino acid sequence: CSARGLAGAFSETQYF.

This clonotype was recorded at least ten times. The CDR3 DNA reads TGTGCCAGCAGGGGCAGGACAGGGCCCTATGGCTACACCTTC. It encodes CASRGRTGPYGYTF. This chain connects TRBV7-2 to TRBJ1-2, with TRBD1 matching 8 bases. The length of the CDR3 is 14 residues. Germline V lookup: CDR1 SGHTA, CDR2 FQGNSA. With V trimmed by 6 bases and J by 4 bases, 7 bases remained unmatched.

This clonotype was counted a few times. V usage is TRBV12-3 or TRBV12-4 and J usage is TRBJ2-1; D unresolved. The CDR3 totals 17 residues. Trimming pared 5 bases from V and 2 bases from J, leaving 19 bases between. The CDR3 here is CASSPSWGSSPYNEQFF. DNA of the CDR3: TGTGCCAGCAGTCCCAGCTGGGGTAGCAGCCCCTACAATGAGCAGTTCTTC.

Concerning this clonotype itself: An end of the junction does not agree with germline; a read error may underlie this. This chain links TRBV25-1 with TRBJ2-7, with D perhaps TRBD2 (6 bases). CDR3 length: 15 residues. The germline V gene has CDR1 MGHDK and CDR2 SYGVNS. The CDR3 spells CAISETGGPGDEQYF. The DNA for the CDR3 is TGTGCCATCAGTGAGACGGGCGGACCGGGGGACGAGCAGTACTTC.

A remark on this clonotype: Since a much larger clone is just one base distant, this may be a read error. In this CDR3 the conserved last residue, phenylalanine or tryptophan, is missing, so a read error is likely. V gene TRBV6-5 combines with J gene TRBJ1-2; 7 bases fit TRBD1. The V gene's germline CDR1 is MNHEY and CDR2 SVGAGI. Trimming took 5 bases from V and 2 from J; bases not matched to a gene: 11. The CDR3 covers 16 residues. CDR3 coding DNA: TGTGCCAGCAGTGATCGTTTGGCAGGGGGAAACTATGGCTACACCTTA. This sequence encodes CASSDRLAGGNYGYTL.

This clonotype was observed a single time. This may be a read error, as it is one base from a much larger clone. V gene TRBV27 combines with J gene TRBJ2-1; D is undetermined. The V gene's germline CDR1 is MNHEY and CDR2 SMNVEV (reference sequence). The CDR3 is made up of 12 amino acids. Trimming left V 5 bases short and J 9 bases short, with 11 bases between. The CDR3 DNA reads TGTGCCAGCAGTCCCACGGGTATTGAGCAGTTCTTC. Its protein product is CASSPTGIEQFF.

This clonotype was seen more than once but under ten times. The chain is built from TRBV4-2 and TRBJ2-7; perhaps TRBD1 as D (7 bases). Deletions cut 4 bases from V and 3 bases from J, with 13 bases between. This CDR3 is 14 amino acids long. CDR1 and CDR2 (germline): LGHNA, YNFKEQ. In nucleotides, the CDR3 is TGTGCCAGCAGCCCCGCGGGACAGAGCTACGAGCAGTACTTC. This encodes CASSPAGQSYEQYF.

The chain joins TRBV20-1 to TRBJ2-1; 12 nucleotides agree with TRBD2. Germline lookup yields CDR1 DFQATT and CDR2 SNEGSKA (reference sequence). V lost 4 bases and J lost 3; bases outside the gene matches: 7. The CDR3 contains 16 residues. CDR3 protein: CSATRLAGAFYNEQFF. The CDR3 DNA reads TGCAGTGCTACCCGACTAGCGGGAGCATTCTACAATGAGCAGTTCTTC.

This clonotype was observed at least ten times. The chain couples TRBV28 to TRBJ2-7; 10 bases match TRBD2. The J segment lost 2 bases and the V segment lost 6 bases, leaving 10 bases of the junction unmatched. The CDR3 consists of 16 residues. Per the germline V gene, CDR1 is MDHEN and CDR2 is SYDVKM. CDR3 DNA sequence: TGTGCCAGCAGCCCACTCGGACTAGCGGAAACCTACGAGCAGTACTTC. Translation: CASSPLGLAETYEQYF. The entire variable domain, with the rest obtained from reference TRBV28 and TRBJ2-7, is as follows: DVKVTQSSRYLVKRTGEKVFLECVQDMDHENMFWYRQDPGLGLRLIYFSYDVKMKEKGDIPEGYSVSREKKERFSLILESASTNQTSMYLCASSPLGLAETYEQYFGPGTRLTVT.

This clonotype was seen only a few times. V usage is TRBV7-2 and J usage is TRBJ2-7; 7 nucleotides line up with TRBD1. Germline CDR1 and CDR2: SGHTA and FQGNSA. This CDR3 comprises 14 residues. V dropped 1 base and J dropped 6; count of bases not matched to a gene: 6. The CDR3 nucleotides read TGTGCCAGCAGCTTAGGGACAGGCTACCGCGAGCAGTACTTC. It yields the protein CASSLGTGYREQYF.

This clonotype was seen a handful of times. V and J are TRBV28 and TRBJ2-7, with 8 nucleotides matching TRBD1. Germline loops: CDR1 MDHEN, CDR2 SYDVKM. The CDR3 runs to 13 residues. V was pared by 8 bases and J by 5 bases, with 8 bases of the junction left unmatched. The CDR3: CASGPGGRDEQYF. The CDR3, as DNA: TGTGCCAGCGGCCCAGGGGGCCGGGACGAGCAGTACTTC.

Points on this clonotype: Compared with germline, one end of the junction differs, possibly owing to a read error. V gene TRBV7-2 combines with J gene TRBJ1-5; 9 nucleotides agree with TRBD1. The CDR3 runs 16 residues. Germline values: CDR1 SGHTA, CDR2 FQGNSA. CDR3 sequence: CAISLGTGWKGQPQHF. The CDR3 DNA is TGTGCCATCAGCCTAGGGACAGGGTGGAAAGGTCAGCCCCAGCATTTT.

The chain has TRBV6-1 and TRBJ2-1, with 9 bases lining up with TRBD2. With V trimmed by 5 bases and J by 5 bases, 7 bases remained unmatched. This CDR3 is built from 15 residues. CDR1 and CDR2 from the germline V gene are MNHNS and SASEGT. The CDR3 sequence: CASSMWTSADNEQFF. The DNA for the CDR3 is TGTGCCAGCAGTATGTGGACTAGCGCCGACAATGAGCAGTTCTTC.

Only a few counts were recorded for this clonotype. This sequence joins TRBV7-2 and TRBJ2-3; 11 bases line up with TRBD2. The ends lost 3 bases at V and 6 bases at J; junction bases unmatched: 2. Germline CDR1 reads SGHTA; CDR2 reads FQGNSA. CDR3 length: 14 residues. Here the CDR3 DNA reads TGTGCCAGCAGCTTTATAGCGGGAGGGGATACGCAGTATTTT. It is translated as CASSFIAGGDTQYF.

The CDR3: CSARAGELPQHF. CDR3 nucleotide sequence: TGCAGTGCTAGGGCAGGGGAGTTGCCCCAGCATTTT. The chain uses TRBV20-1 and TRBJ1-5; perhaps TRBD1 as D (6 bases). The germline V gene has CDR1 DFQATT and CDR2 SNEGSKA (reference sequence). Trimming shortened V by 3 bases and J by 9 bases, and 12 bases separated the two germline ends. The CDR3 consists of 12 residues.

This clonotype was seen at least ten times. The rearrangement joins TRBV6-2 or TRBV6-3 to TRBJ2-1; D gene ambiguous. Per germline, CDR1 MNHEY and CDR2 SVGEGT. V was cut by 5 bases and J by 2 bases, with 10 bases left in between. CDR3 length: 14 amino acids. The CDR3 DNA is TGTGCCAGCAGTCCCCCGAACCCCTACAATGAGCAGTTCTTC. Protein product: CASSPPNPYNEQFF.

This clonotype was seen ten or more times. This rearrangement joins TRBV6-2 or TRBV6-3 to TRBJ2-7, with D tentatively TRBD1 or TRBD2 (5 bases each). CDR3 length: 14 amino acids. Trimming removed 6 bases at V and 2 bases at J, with 14 bases between. The germline gives CDR1 MNHEY, CDR2 SVGEGT. CDR3 sequence reads: CASRRDLATYEQYF. The CDR3, as DNA: TGTGCCAGCAGACGGGACCTCGCTACCTACGAGCAGTACTTC.

The chain is built from TRBV20-1 and TRBJ2-3; 9 positions agree with TRBD2. The V gene's germline CDR1 is DFQATT and CDR2 SNEGSKA (reference sequence). J was trimmed by 3 bases and V by 0 bases; bases with no gene match: 16. This CDR3 contains 19 residues. The CDR3 DNA reads as TGCAGTGCTAGAGAATTTGAGTACGAGCGGGAGGACCTTACAGATACGCAGTATTTT. This sequence encodes CSAREFEYEREDLTDTQYF.